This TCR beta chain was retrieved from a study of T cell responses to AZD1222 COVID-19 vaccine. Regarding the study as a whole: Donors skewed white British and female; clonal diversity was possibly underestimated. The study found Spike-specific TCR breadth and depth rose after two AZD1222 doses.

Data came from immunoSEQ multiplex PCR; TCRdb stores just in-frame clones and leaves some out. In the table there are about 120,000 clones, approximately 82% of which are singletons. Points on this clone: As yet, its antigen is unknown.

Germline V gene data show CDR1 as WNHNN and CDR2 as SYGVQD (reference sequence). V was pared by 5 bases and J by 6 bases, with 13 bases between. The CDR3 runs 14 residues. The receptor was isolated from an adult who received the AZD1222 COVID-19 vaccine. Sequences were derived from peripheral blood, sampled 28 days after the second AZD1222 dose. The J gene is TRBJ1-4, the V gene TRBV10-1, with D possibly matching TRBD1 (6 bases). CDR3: CASSSGAGDEKLFF. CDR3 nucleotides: TGCGCCAGCAGTAGCGGGGCAGGGGATGAAAAACTGTTTTTT.